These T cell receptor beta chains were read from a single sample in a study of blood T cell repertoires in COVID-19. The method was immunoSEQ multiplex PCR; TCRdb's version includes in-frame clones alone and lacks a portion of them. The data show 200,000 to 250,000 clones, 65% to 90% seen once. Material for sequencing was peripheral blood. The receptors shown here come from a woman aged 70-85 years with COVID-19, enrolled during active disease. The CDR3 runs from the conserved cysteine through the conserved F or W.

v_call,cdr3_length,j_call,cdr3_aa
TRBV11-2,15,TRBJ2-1,CASSLAGLSYNEQFF
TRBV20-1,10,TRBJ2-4,CSATTNIQYF
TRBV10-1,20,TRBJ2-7,CAERDMGVRRAGQISYEQYF
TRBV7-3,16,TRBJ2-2,CASSLSGSAMAGELFF
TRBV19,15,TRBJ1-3,CASGHRVSSGNTIYF
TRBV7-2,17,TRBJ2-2,CASSPTSAPRFTGELFF
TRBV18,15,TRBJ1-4,CASSPNRGAYEKLFF
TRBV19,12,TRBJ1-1,CASRGSNTEAFF
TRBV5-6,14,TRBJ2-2,CASSPRLITGELFF
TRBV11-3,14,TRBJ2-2,CASSFSVNTGELFF
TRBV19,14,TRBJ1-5,CASGGTLGNQPQHF
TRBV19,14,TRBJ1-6,CASSRGTGSSPLHF
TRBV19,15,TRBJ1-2,CASKPGQGEYWPYTF
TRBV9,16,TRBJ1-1,CASSVGDGGSGTEAFF
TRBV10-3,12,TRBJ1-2,CAINTGEYGYTF
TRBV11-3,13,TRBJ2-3,CASSLERGGTQYF
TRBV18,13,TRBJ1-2,CASSPDRVDGYTF
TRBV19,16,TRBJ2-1,CASSTSLAGGDNEQFF
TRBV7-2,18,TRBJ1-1,CASNEGRGFEGMNTEAFF
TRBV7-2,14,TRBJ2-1,CASRAGTSGVKQFF
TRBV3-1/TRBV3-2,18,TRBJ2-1,CASSQEWRRLAGSNEQFF
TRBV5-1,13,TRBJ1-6,CASSLAGRSPLHF
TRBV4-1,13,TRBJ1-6,CASSQWGRPVLHF
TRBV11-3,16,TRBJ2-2,CASTRLAGGWTGELFF